This TCR beta chain was identified during a study of T-cell reconstitution after alpha-beta-depleted transplantation in children. Study-wide points: At the one-year point after transplant, T-cell counts and TCRbeta diversity were found to come mostly from T cells that had been newly produced. As was reported, about two months after transplant, alpha-beta T cells came from several hundred expanded graft clones. Recipient T cells and thymic progenitors that survived gave rise to the high TCRbeta diversity observed at day 60 in some patients.

V was clipped by 1 base and J by 0 bases, with 4 bases between them. The CDR3 has 13 amino acids. The germline CDR1 and CDR2 sequences are DFQATT and SNEGSKA (reference sequence). Unique molecular identifiers were used in preparing the TCRbeta library. TCRdb processed the PCR reads anew with MiXCR; each CDR3 protein has one entry. The repertoire holds 250,000 or so distinct CDR3 sequences, 20% to 30% seen once, with 4% to 6% in the top ten. As regards this clonotype: Its target is not known.

The rearrangement links TRBV20-1 to TRBJ1-3; the D is unclear. Sequenced material: PBMCs, mostly from graft donor cells, taken 360 days after TCRalphabeta/CD19-depleted stem cell transplant. The TCR sequence derives from a female patient aged 2-10 years who had a stem cell transplant for congenital amegakaryocytic thrombocytopenia, so the T cells may come from the graft donor. CDR3 sequence reads: CSARGVSGNTIYF. The CDR3 DNA reads as TGCAGTGCTAGAGGGGTCTCTGGAAACACCATATATTTT.